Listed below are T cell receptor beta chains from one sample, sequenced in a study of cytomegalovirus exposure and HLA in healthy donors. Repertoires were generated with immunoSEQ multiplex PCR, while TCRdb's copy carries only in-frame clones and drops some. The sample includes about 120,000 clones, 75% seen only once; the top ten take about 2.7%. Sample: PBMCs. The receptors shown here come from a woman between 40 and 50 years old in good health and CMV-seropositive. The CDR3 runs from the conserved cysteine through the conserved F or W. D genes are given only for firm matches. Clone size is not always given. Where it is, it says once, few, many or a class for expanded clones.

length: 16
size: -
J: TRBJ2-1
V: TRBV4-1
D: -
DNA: TGCGCCAGCAGCCAACCGGACCCCGGACTCCTTTCCGAGCAGTTCTTC
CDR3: CASSQPDPGLLSEQFF

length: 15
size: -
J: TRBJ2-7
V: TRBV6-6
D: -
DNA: TGTGCCAGCCTGGGAAGGGCAGGGGTCACCTACGAGCAGTACTTC
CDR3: CASLGRAGVTYEQYF

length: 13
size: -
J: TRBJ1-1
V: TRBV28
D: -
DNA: TGTGCCAGCAGTTTATACTCGAACACTGAAGCTTTCTTT
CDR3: CASSLYSNTEAFF

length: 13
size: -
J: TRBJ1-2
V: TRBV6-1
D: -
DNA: TGTGCCAGCAGTTTACAGTTTAACTATGGCTACACCTTC
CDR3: CASSLQFNYGYTF

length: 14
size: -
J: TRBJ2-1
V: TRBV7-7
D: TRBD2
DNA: TGTGCTAGCAGCCTCTCTACTAGCGACAATGAGCAGTTCTTC
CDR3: CASSLSTSDNEQFF

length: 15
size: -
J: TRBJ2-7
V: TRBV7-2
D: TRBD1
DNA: TGTGCCAGCAGCCCCACCGGGACAGGGGGCTACGAGCAGTACTTC
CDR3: CASSPTGTGGYEQYF

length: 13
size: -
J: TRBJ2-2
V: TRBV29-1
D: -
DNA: TGCAGCGCGAGAGTTGCCAACACCGGGGAGCTGTTTTTT
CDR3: CSARVANTGELFF

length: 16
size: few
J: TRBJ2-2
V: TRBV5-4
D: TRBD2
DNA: TGTGCCAGCAGCTTGGATCTAGCGGCTAACACCGGGGAGCTGTTTTTT
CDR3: CASSLDLAANTGELFF

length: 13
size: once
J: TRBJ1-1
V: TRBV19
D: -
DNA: TGTGCCAGTAGGGACAGCTCGAACACTGAAGCTTTCTTT
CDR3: CASRDSSNTEAFF

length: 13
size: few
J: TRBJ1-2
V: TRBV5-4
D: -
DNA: TGTGCCAGCAGCAAACAGGAATTTGGTGGCTACACCTTC
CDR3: CASSKQEFGGYTF